This TCR beta chain comes out of a study of spatial heterogeneity in lung cancer. Specified time point: sample taken at primary tumor resection. Sequencing of whole RNA from tumor, nontumor lung or frozen PBMC involved no sorting. Overall study findings and caveats: Counts that tracked tumor mutation counts were those of expanded intratumoral alpha and beta TCRs.

CDR1 is DFQATT, CDR2 SNEGSKA, per germline (reference sequence). There are 15 residues in the CDR3. V dropped 4 bases and J dropped 0 bases, with 16 bases sitting between them. TCRdb re-analysed the 5' RACE reads in MiXCR, keeping a single row per CDR3 protein. The profile covers 20,000 to 25,000 distinct CDR3 sequences, with under 6.5% appearing a single time and about a tenth taken by the ten largest. In this sample, this clonotype turned up many times. The antigen is unknown. This clonotype was sampled from a male donor with early-stage non-small cell lung cancer. The rearrangement joins TRBV20-1 to TRBJ2-7; D possibly corresponds to TRBD2 (6 bases). The specimen was lung tumor tissue, collected at surgery. CDR3 region: CSATHRRDSSYEQYF. In DNA, the CDR3 is TGCAGTGCTACACATCGCCGGGACTCCTCCTACGAGCAGTACTTC.